The entry below gives a single T cell receptor (beta chain) sequence along with its context. The data belong to a study of OX40 agonist ivuxolimab in advanced cancers. Study in general: Patients undergoing dose escalation presented with hepatocellular carcinoma, melanoma, renal cell or head and neck cancer.

Using immunoSEQ multiplex PCR, the repertoire was profiled, and TCRdb retains in-frame clones only, with some absent. The profile shows about 72,000 clones, 87% of them singletons. The sample consisted of CD4+ or CD8+ T cells sorted from blood, taken in a trial of the OX40 agonist ivuxolimab. The sequence was collected from an adult with an advanced solid tumor such as melanoma, head and neck, liver or kidney cancer.

CDR3 DNA sequence: TGTGCCAGCTCACCCCGCGGCGCGGGGGCCTACGAGCAGTACTTC. Protein: CASSPRGAGAYEQYF. V usage is TRBV18 and J usage is TRBJ2-7; 7 bases map to TRBD2. CDR1 and CDR2 (germline): KGHSH, LQKENI. The CDR3 runs to 15 residues. With V trimmed by 3 bases and J by 2 bases, 7 bases remained unmatched.